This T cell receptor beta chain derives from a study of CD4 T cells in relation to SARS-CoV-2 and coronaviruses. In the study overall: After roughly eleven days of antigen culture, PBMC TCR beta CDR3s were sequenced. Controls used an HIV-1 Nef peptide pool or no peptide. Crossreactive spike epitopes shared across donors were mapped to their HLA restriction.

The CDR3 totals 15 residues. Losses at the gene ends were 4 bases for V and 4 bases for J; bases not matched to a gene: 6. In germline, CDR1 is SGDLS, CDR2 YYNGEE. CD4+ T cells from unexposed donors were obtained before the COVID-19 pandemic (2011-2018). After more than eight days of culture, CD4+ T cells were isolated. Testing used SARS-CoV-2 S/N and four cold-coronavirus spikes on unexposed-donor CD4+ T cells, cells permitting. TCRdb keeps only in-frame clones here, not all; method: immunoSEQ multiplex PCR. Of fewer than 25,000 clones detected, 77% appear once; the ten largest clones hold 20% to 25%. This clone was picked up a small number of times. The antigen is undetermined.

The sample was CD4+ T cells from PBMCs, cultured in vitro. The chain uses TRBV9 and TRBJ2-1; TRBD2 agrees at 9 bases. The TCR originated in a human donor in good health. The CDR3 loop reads CASSFRLADYNEQFF. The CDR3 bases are TGTGCCAGCAGCTTCCGACTAGCGGATTACAATGAGCAGTTCTTC. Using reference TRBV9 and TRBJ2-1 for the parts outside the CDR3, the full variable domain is DSGVTQTPKHLITATGQRVTLRCSPRSGDLSVYWYQQSLDQGLQFLIQYYNGEERAKGNILERFSAQQFPDLHSELNLSSLELGDSALYFCASSFRLADYNEQFFGPGTRLTVL.